These T cell receptor beta chains were read from a single sample in a study of T cell repertoires in ileal Crohn's disease. Clones were sequenced by immunoSEQ multiplex PCR, and TCRdb holds only the in-frame ones, with some missing. Of about 15,000 clones in the sample, approximately 86% were seen once. The sample comprised ileal tissue. The receptor source for this set is an adult with Crohn's disease. CDR3s include the opening cysteine and the closing phenylalanine or tryptophan. Fields, in order: clone size, CDR3 length, D gene, V gene, J gene, CDR3 protein, CDR3 DNA. D genes are given only for firm matches. Size is omitted from some rows. Given values are once, few, many or a class for expanded clones.

abundance: NA
len: 15
d_gene: TRBD2
v_gene: TRBV28
j_gene: TRBJ2-1
CDR3aa: CASRRSGRAHNEQFF
CDR3nt: TGTGCCAGCAGACGTAGCGGGAGGGCACACAATGAGCAGTTCTTC

abundance: NA
len: 13
d_gene: NA
v_gene: TRBV6-1
j_gene: TRBJ2-7
CDR3aa: CASSYWDTYEQYF
CDR3nt: TGTGCCAGCAGTTATTGGGACACCTACGAGCAGTACTTC

abundance: NA
len: 14
d_gene: NA
v_gene: TRBV19
j_gene: TRBJ1-2
CDR3aa: CASSISAGLYHYTF
CDR3nt: TGTGCCAGTAGTATTTCGGCAGGGTTATATCACTACACCTTC

abundance: NA
len: 14
d_gene: NA
v_gene: TRBV7-2
j_gene: TRBJ2-5
CDR3aa: CASSFRQDKETQYF
CDR3nt: TGTGCCAGCAGTTTCCGACAGGATAAAGAGACCCAGTACTTC

abundance: NA
len: 15
d_gene: TRBD1
v_gene: TRBV5-1
j_gene: TRBJ2-2
CDR3aa: CASSRDSPNTGELFF
CDR3nt: TGCGCCAGCAGTAGGGACAGCCCGAACACCGGGGAGCTGTTTTTT

abundance: NA
len: 14
d_gene: NA
v_gene: TRBV6-1
j_gene: TRBJ2-5
CDR3aa: CASSRRHPQETQYF
CDR3nt: TGTGCCAGCAGTAGACGACACCCTCAAGAGACCCAGTACTTC

abundance: NA
len: 12
d_gene: NA
v_gene: TRBV30
j_gene: TRBJ2-3
CDR3aa: CAWSVEADTQYF
CDR3nt: TGTGCCTGGAGTGTCGAGGCAGATACGCAGTATTTT

abundance: NA
len: 15
d_gene: TRBD2
v_gene: TRBV5-6
j_gene: TRBJ2-7
CDR3aa: CASSWGTSGSYEQYF
CDR3nt: TGTGCCAGCAGCTGGGGGACTAGCGGCTCCTACGAGCAGTACTTC

abundance: NA
len: 12
d_gene: NA
v_gene: TRBV25-1
j_gene: TRBJ1-2
CDR3aa: CASSESTYGYTF
CDR3nt: TGTGCCAGCAGTGAGTCAACTTATGGCTACACCTTC

abundance: once
len: 11
d_gene: TRBD2
v_gene: TRBV19
j_gene: TRBJ2-1
CDR3aa: CASTGAGEQFF
CDR3nt: TGTGCCAGTACCGGAGCGGGGGAGCAGTTCTTC

abundance: NA
len: 11
d_gene: NA
v_gene: TRBV14
j_gene: TRBJ2-7
CDR3aa: CASSQTGEAYF
CDR3nt: TGTGCCAGCAGCCAAACGGGAGAGGCGTACTTC

abundance: NA
len: 14
d_gene: NA
v_gene: TRBV27
j_gene: TRBJ1-1
CDR3aa: CASFPRVWNTEAFF
CDR3nt: TGTGCCAGTTTCCCCAGGGTGTGGAACACTGAAGCTTTCTTT

abundance: NA
len: 13
d_gene: TRBD2
v_gene: TRBV25-1
j_gene: TRBJ2-1
CDR3aa: CASSVTGGNEQFF
CDR3nt: TGTGCCAGCAGTGTCACGGGGGGCAATGAGCAGTTCTTC

abundance: NA
len: 13
d_gene: NA
v_gene: TRBV12-5
j_gene: TRBJ2-5
CDR3aa: CASGLSGRQTQYF
CDR3nt: TGTGCTAGTGGTTTATCCGGGAGACAGACCCAGTACTTC

abundance: NA
len: 16
d_gene: TRBD1
v_gene: TRBV9
j_gene: TRBJ2-7
CDR3aa: CASSVGVGQGAGEQYF
CDR3nt: TGTGCCAGCAGCGTAGGGGTTGGACAGGGGGCTGGCGAGCAGTACTTC

abundance: NA
len: 15
d_gene: TRBD2
v_gene: TRBV7-7
j_gene: TRBJ2-7
CDR3aa: CASSGGEGSSYEQYF
CDR3nt: TGTGCTAGCAGCGGTGGGGAGGGGAGCTCCTACGAGCAGTACTTC

abundance: NA
len: 17
d_gene: TRBD1
v_gene: TRBV7-9
j_gene: TRBJ1-2
CDR3aa: CASSLGPQTGAGYGYTF
CDR3nt: TGTGCCAGCAGCTTAGGCCCCCAGACAGGGGCTGGCTATGGCTACACCTTC

abundance: NA
len: 13
d_gene: TRBD1
v_gene: TRBV6-1
j_gene: TRBJ1-5
CDR3aa: CASRRQGYQPQHF
CDR3nt: TGTGCCAGCAGGAGACAGGGTTATCAGCCCCAGCATTTT

abundance: NA
len: 14
d_gene: NA
v_gene: TRBV11-2
j_gene: TRBJ2-7
CDR3aa: CASSPQTSNYEQYF
CDR3nt: TGTGCCAGCAGCCCCCAAACTAGCAACTACGAGCAGTACTTC

abundance: NA
len: 13
d_gene: NA
v_gene: TRBV27
j_gene: TRBJ2-5
CDR3aa: CASSLPNQETQYF
CDR3nt: TGTGCCAGCAGTTTACCAAACCAAGAGACCCAGTACTTC

abundance: NA
len: 14
d_gene: TRBD2
v_gene: TRBV5-1
j_gene: TRBJ2-7
CDR3aa: CASSLSGLVYEQYF
CDR3nt: TGCGCCAGCAGCTTATCGGGACTAGTCTACGAGCAGTACTTC

abundance: NA
len: 16
d_gene: TRBD1
v_gene: TRBV7-2
j_gene: TRBJ1-5
CDR3aa: CASSYRTGASNQPQHF
CDR3nt: TGTGCCAGCAGCTACCGGACAGGGGCTAGCAATCAGCCCCAGCATTTT

abundance: NA
len: 14
d_gene: NA
v_gene: TRBV6-1
j_gene: TRBJ1-5
CDR3aa: CASSDSWTDQPQHF
CDR3nt: TGTGCCAGCAGTGACTCCTGGACAGATCAGCCCCAGCATTTT

abundance: NA
len: 15
d_gene: TRBD1
v_gene: TRBV5-6
j_gene: TRBJ2-7
CDR3aa: CATCTQGACSYEQYF
CDR3nt: TGTGCCACCTGTACTCAGGGGGCTTGCTCCTACGAGCAGTACTTC

abundance: NA
len: 15
d_gene: NA
v_gene: TRBV27
j_gene: TRBJ2-7
CDR3aa: CASSLWGGRGYEQYF
CDR3nt: TGTGCCAGCAGTTTATGGGGGGGCAGAGGCTACGAGCAGTACTTC

abundance: NA
len: 15
d_gene: TRBD1
v_gene: TRBV28
j_gene: TRBJ2-7
CDR3aa: CASSTPGQGSYEQYF
CDR3nt: TGTGCCAGCAGTACACCGGGACAGGGATCCTACGAGCAGTACTTC

abundance: NA
len: 14
d_gene: TRBD2
v_gene: TRBV2
j_gene: TRBJ2-1
CDR3aa: CASRLAGGPYEQFF
CDR3nt: TGTGCCAGCCGACTAGCGGGAGGGCCCTATGAGCAGTTCTTC

abundance: NA
len: 15
d_gene: TRBD1
v_gene: TRBV28
j_gene: TRBJ2-5
CDR3aa: CASSGTGGNQETQYF
CDR3nt: TGTGCCAGCAGTGGGACAGGGGGCAACCAAGAGACCCAGTACTTC

abundance: NA
len: 11
d_gene: TRBD1
v_gene: TRBV29-1
j_gene: TRBJ2-1
CDR3aa: CSAGQRNEQFF
CDR3nt: TGCAGCGCGGGACAGCGCAATGAGCAGTTCTTC

abundance: NA
len: 13
d_gene: NA
v_gene: TRBV27
j_gene: TRBJ1-5
CDR3aa: CASSSIGGQPQHF
CDR3nt: TGTGCCAGCAGTTCTATAGGGGGTCAGCCCCAGCATTTT

abundance: NA
len: 14
d_gene: TRBD1
v_gene: TRBV6-6
j_gene: TRBJ2-7
CDR3aa: CASSWGTGTYEQYF
CDR3nt: TGTGCCAGCAGTTGGGGGACAGGGACGTACGAGCAGTACTTC

abundance: NA
len: 14
d_gene: NA
v_gene: TRBV11-2
j_gene: TRBJ1-2
CDR3aa: CASSLSHRNYGYTF
CDR3nt: TGTGCCAGCAGTCTAAGTCACAGAAACTATGGCTACACCTTC

abundance: NA
len: 13
d_gene: NA
v_gene: TRBV4-1
j_gene: TRBJ1-1
CDR3aa: CASSRQGGTEAFF
CDR3nt: TGCGCCAGCAGCCGCCAGGGTGGAACTGAAGCTTTCTTT

abundance: once
len: 16
d_gene: TRBD1
v_gene: TRBV5-6
j_gene: TRBJ1-3
CDR3aa: CASSVQGSAGGNTIYF
CDR3nt: TGTGCCAGCAGCGTACAGGGGAGCGCCGGTGGCAACACCATATATTTT

abundance: NA
len: 15
d_gene: TRBD1
v_gene: TRBV25-1
j_gene: TRBJ1-4
CDR3aa: CASSRRGQANEKLFF
CDR3nt: TGTGCCAGCAGCCGGAGGGGGCAGGCTAATGAAAAACTGTTTTTT

abundance: NA
len: 13
d_gene: NA
v_gene: TRBV4-2
j_gene: TRBJ2-7
CDR3aa: CASSQAPGYEQYF
CDR3nt: TGTGCCAGCAGCCAAGCTCCGGGATACGAGCAGTACTTC

abundance: once
len: 18
d_gene: NA
v_gene: TRBV6-4
j_gene: TRBJ2-7
CDR3aa: CASYQSAWWRRRWQEQYF
CDR3nt: TGTGCCAGTTATCAGTCGGCCTGGTGGAGAAGGAGGTGGCAAGAGCAGTACTTC

abundance: NA
len: 14
d_gene: TRBD2
v_gene: TRBV2
j_gene: TRBJ2-1
CDR3aa: CASSTGLVVNEQFF
CDR3nt: TGTGCCAGCAGTACGGGACTAGTAGTCAATGAGCAGTTCTTC

abundance: NA
len: 11
d_gene: NA
v_gene: TRBV2
j_gene: TRBJ2-7
CDR3aa: CASRSHYEQYF
CDR3nt: TGTGCCAGCAGGAGCCATTACGAGCAGTACTTC

abundance: once
len: 15
d_gene: NA
v_gene: TRBV5-1
j_gene: TRBJ1-3
CDR3aa: CASSLGGISGNTIYF
CDR3nt: TGCGCCAGCAGCTTGGGTGGCATCTCTGGAAACACCATATATTTT

abundance: once
len: 13
d_gene: TRBD2
v_gene: TRBV15
j_gene: TRBJ2-7
CDR3aa: CATSMDGRYEQYF
CDR3nt: TGTGCCACCAGCATGGACGGGAGGTACGAGCAGTACTTC

abundance: once
len: 12
d_gene: NA
v_gene: TRBV19
j_gene: TRBJ2-5
CDR3aa: CASQWVRGPQYF
CDR3nt: TGTGCCAGTCAGTGGGTTAGAGGTCCCCAGTACTTC

abundance: few
len: 14
d_gene: NA
v_gene: TRBV7-6
j_gene: TRBJ1-5
CDR3aa: CASRDTGPRGPQHF
CDR3nt: TGTGCCAGCAGGGATACAGGGCCACGGGGTCCCCAGCATTTT

abundance: NA
len: 15
d_gene: NA
v_gene: TRBV14
j_gene: TRBJ2-7
CDR3aa: CASIRSGQPVDEQYF
CDR3nt: TGTGCCAGCATTAGATCAGGACAGCCCGTGGACGAGCAGTACTTC

abundance: NA
len: 17
d_gene: TRBD2
v_gene: TRBV28
j_gene: TRBJ2-7
CDR3aa: CASSLGLAGASSYEQYF
CDR3nt: TGTGCCAGCAGTTTAGGACTAGCGGGAGCAAGTTCCTACGAGCAGTACTTC

abundance: few
len: 13
d_gene: NA
v_gene: TRBV6-1
j_gene: TRBJ1-2
CDR3aa: CASSIREDNGYTF
CDR3nt: TGTGCCAGCAGTATCAGGGAGGATAATGGCTACACCTTC

abundance: NA
len: 15
d_gene: NA
v_gene: TRBV28
j_gene: TRBJ1-2
CDR3aa: CASITPTGGGRGYTF
CDR3nt: TGTGCCAGCATAACTCCAACTGGGGGGGGCCGTGGCTACACCTTC

abundance: NA
len: 12
d_gene: TRBD1
v_gene: TRBV5-4
j_gene: TRBJ1-1
CDR3aa: CASSTTGRVAFF
CDR3nt: TGTGCCAGCAGCACGACAGGGAGAGTAGCTTTCTTT

abundance: NA
len: 14
d_gene: NA
v_gene: TRBV9
j_gene: TRBJ2-7
CDR3aa: CASSSGQSSYEQYF
CDR3nt: TGTGCCAGCAGCTCGGGACAAAGCTCCTACGAGCAGTACTTC

abundance: NA
len: 13
d_gene: NA
v_gene: TRBV6-4
j_gene: TRBJ2-2
CDR3aa: CASSAQDTGELFF
CDR3nt: TGTGCCAGCAGTGCTCAGGACACCGGGGAGCTGTTTTTT

abundance: once
len: 17
d_gene: NA
v_gene: TRBV5-1
j_gene: TRBJ2-7
CDR3aa: CASSPTYRDIGAGEQYF
CDR3nt: TGCGCCAGCAGCCCGACGTATAGGGACATAGGGGCGGGCGAGCAGTACTTC

abundance: NA
len: 14
d_gene: NA
v_gene: TRBV18
j_gene: TRBJ1-3
CDR3aa: CASSPQGSGNTIYF
CDR3nt: TGTGCCAGCTCACCACAGGGGTCTGGAAACACCATATATTTT

abundance: NA
len: 17
d_gene: NA
v_gene: TRBV18
j_gene: TRBJ2-7
CDR3aa: CASSPPIFAASSYEQYF
CDR3nt: TGTGCCAGCTCACCACCTATTTTCGCTGCAAGCTCCTACGAGCAGTACTTC

abundance: NA
len: 15
d_gene: NA
v_gene: TRBV6-5
j_gene: TRBJ1-5
CDR3aa: CASRRDFGSNQPQHF
CDR3nt: TGTGCCAGCAGGAGGGACTTCGGAAGCAATCAGCCCCAGCATTTT

abundance: NA
len: 13
d_gene: NA
v_gene: TRBV27
j_gene: TRBJ1-2
CDR3aa: CASSPQGPYGYTF
CDR3nt: TGTGCCAGCAGTCCCCAGGGGCCGTATGGCTACACCTTC

abundance: NA
len: 16
d_gene: TRBD2
v_gene: TRBV7-2
j_gene: TRBJ2-1
CDR3aa: CASSSLAGRGVHEQFF
CDR3nt: TGTGCCAGCAGCTCCTTAGCGGGGAGGGGTGTGCATGAGCAGTTCTTC

abundance: NA
len: 16
d_gene: TRBD1
v_gene: TRBV5-5
j_gene: TRBJ2-1
CDR3aa: CASSLLDRGPYNEQFF
CDR3nt: TGTGCCAGCAGCTTGTTAGACAGGGGCCCCTACAATGAGCAGTTCTTC

abundance: NA
len: 13
d_gene: NA
v_gene: TRBV6-5
j_gene: TRBJ1-1
CDR3aa: CASRPRVVAEAFF
CDR3nt: TGTGCCAGCAGACCCCGGGTTGTGGCTGAAGCTTTCTTT

abundance: NA
len: 14
d_gene: NA
v_gene: TRBV11-2
j_gene: TRBJ2-7
CDR3aa: CASSLLAGETVQYF
CDR3nt: TGTGCCAGCAGCTTATTGGCCGGGGAGACTGTGCAGTACTTC

abundance: few
len: 13
d_gene: NA
v_gene: TRBV10-3
j_gene: TRBJ2-2
CDR3aa: CAISVRSTGELFF
CDR3nt: TGTGCCATCAGTGTAAGGAGCACCGGGGAGCTGTTTTTT